This TCR beta chain was documented in a study of cytomegalovirus exposure and HLA in healthy donors. Overall study: A prior study identified approximately 120 million unique TCR beta sequences from some 180 million T cells. Genotyping showed around 80% of approximately 430 donors falling in the Caucasian-associated ancestry cluster.

Per germline, CDR1 LGHNA and CDR2 YSLEER. This CDR3 is built from 17 residues. The germline V and J ends were trimmed by 1 base and 8 bases, with 20 bases remaining between them. General study results and limits: For presence/absence analyses, sequencing depth was assumed to be roughly uniform across donors. In vitro data verified a few CMV-associated chains as specific for CMV antigens.

PCR was performed using 60 Vbeta and 13 Jbeta primers. Assay used: immunoSEQ multiplex PCR; TCRdb lists only in-frame clones, some missing. The profile shows around 100,000 clones, 70% of them singletons. Turning to this clone: Its matching antigen is unknown.

The receptor's source is a man aged 30 to 45 in good health and CMV-seropositive. The V call is TRBV4-3, the J call TRBJ1-4; the D gene is possibly TRBD1 (5 bases). Sample: PBMCs. The CDR3 reads CASSQGASGPLDEKLFF. CDR3 DNA: TGCGCCAGCAGCCAAGGGGCGTCAGGGCCATTAGACGAAAAACTGTTTTTT.